These 29 T cell receptor beta chains came from one sample sequenced in a study of cytomegalovirus exposure and HLA in healthy donors. PCR employed 60 Vbeta and 13 Jbeta primers. Assay: immunoSEQ multiplex PCR; the TCRdb copy retains only in-frame clones and omits some. This table holds 31,000 or so clones. Sequenced: PBMCs. The receptors come from a female donor in good health and CMV-seronegative.

This sequence joins TRBV10-1 and TRBJ1-1; D may be TRBD1 (5 bases). The CDR3 is 15 residues long. Germline-derived CDR1 and CDR2 are WNHNN and SYGVQD (reference sequence). V dropped 4 bases and J dropped 1 base, with 13 bases sitting between them. CDR3 nucleotides: TGCGCCAGCAGTGCCGGACAATTATCGAACACTGAAGCTTTCTTT. Protein sequence: CASSAGQLSNTEAFF.

The chain is built from TRBV4-2 and TRBJ1-2; D is unresolved. The CDR3 is 11 residues long. V lost 1 base and J lost 5, with 2 bases in between. Germline V CDR1 and CDR2: LGHNA, YNFKEQ. The CDR3 sequence is CASSQAYGYTF. The CDR3 DNA reads TGTGCCAGCAGCCAAGCATATGGCTACACCTTC.

This chain joins TRBV6-4 and TRBJ2-2, with D perhaps matching TRBD1 (6 bases). With 6 bases removed from V and 3 bases from J, the gap between germline ends came to 11 bases. Germline CDR1 and CDR2: MRHNA and SNTAGT. There are 14 residues in the CDR3. The CDR3 sequence is CASSLGTHTGELFF. For the CDR3, the DNA is TGTGCCAGCAGCCTCGGGACACACACCGGGGAGCTGTTTTTT.

By frequency, this clone is medium-sized. The rearrangement uses TRBV6-1 and TRBJ2-3; 10 bases map to TRBD2. Looked up from germline, CDR1 is MNHNS and CDR2 is SASEGT. V trimming: 0 bases; J trimming: 4 bases; junction bases outside the gene matches: 1. There are 15 residues in the CDR3. Here the CDR3 reads CASSEAAGGPDTQYF. The DNA of the CDR3 is TGTGCCAGCAGTGAAGCAGCGGGGGGGCCAGATACGCAGTATTTT.

The J gene is TRBJ2-2, the V gene TRBV21-1; whether TRBD2, the table's D call, matches the DNA was not checked. TRBV21-1 counts as a pseudogene. The CDR3 totals 14 residues. The CDR3 DNA follows: TGTGCCAGCAGACCTCCAGCGGACACCGGGGAGCTGTTTTTT. Amino acid sequence: CASRPPADTGELFF.

This chain joins TRBV7-2 and TRBJ2-5, with 11 positions matching TRBD2. There are 17 residues in the CDR3. Germline trimming cut 1 base from V and 5 bases from J; bases unmatched to any gene: 9. The germline V gene encodes CDR1 SGHTA and CDR2 FQGNSA. The DNA for the CDR3 is TGTGCCAGCAGCTTAGGGGCTAGCGGGGGGCCGAGCGAGACCCAGTACTTC. Translating gives CASSLGASGGPSETQYF. Based on the CDR3 plus reference TRBV7-2 and TRBJ2-5, the full variable domain is GAGVSQSPSNKVTEKGKDVELRCDPISGHTALYWYRQSLGQGLEFLIYFQGNSAPDKSGLPSDRFSAERTGGSVSTLTIQRTQQEDSAVYLCASSLGASGGPSETQYFGPGTRLLVL.

V is TRBV29-1 and J is TRBJ2-1, with unresolved D. Germline lookup yields CDR1 SQVTM and CDR2 ANQGSEA. There are 14 residues in the CDR3. Trimming removed 0 bases at V and 7 bases at J, with 13 bases between. This chain's CDR3 is CSVEDQTGRNEQFF. The CDR3 region has the DNA TGCAGCGTTGAAGATCAAACGGGTAGAAATGAGCAGTTCTTC.

V is TRBV11-2 and J is TRBJ2-4, with TRBD1 matching 7 bases. Looked up from germline, CDR1 is SGHAT and CDR2 is FQNNGV. This CDR3 spans 17 amino acids. With 5 bases clipped from V and 0 bases from J, the junction kept 10 bases outside the gene matches. The CDR3 is CASSPEGGSVAKNIQYF. CDR3 nucleotide sequence: TGTGCCAGCAGCCCGGAAGGGGGCTCCGTAGCCAAAAACATTCAGTACTTC.

The chain uses TRBV5-1 and TRBJ1-2; D unclear. This CDR3 region has 14 residues. V lost 6 bases and J 5 bases, leaving 17 bases between the germline ends. The germline gives CDR1 SGHRS, CDR2 YFSETQ. The CDR3 nucleotides are TGCGCCAGCACGGAGGAGGGCTCGTGGTATGGCTACACCTTC. It yields the protein CASTEEGSWYGYTF.

The V gene is TRBV7-2, the J gene TRBJ2-5; D perhaps matches TRBD1 (6 bases). This CDR3 region has 15 residues. Germline V gene data show CDR1 as SGHTA and CDR2 as FQGNSA. With 5 bases removed from V and 4 bases from J, the gap between germline ends came to 17 bases. The CDR3 loop is CASSPGTPGGETQYF. The CDR3 region has the DNA TGTGCCAGCAGCCCCGGGACACCTGGGGGAGAGACCCAGTACTTC.

The CDR3 is CASSLKEEGKAFF. In nucleotides, the CDR3 is TGTGCCAGCTCACTTAAGGAGGAGGGAAAAGCTTTCTTT. J is TRBJ1-1 and V is TRBV18; D ambiguous. The CDR3 length is 13 residues. Germline V gene lookup returns CDR1 KGHSH and CDR2 LQKENI. V lost 4 bases, J lost 9 bases, and 15 bases lay in between.

The V call is TRBV4-1, the J call TRBJ1-5; 7 bases line up with TRBD1. The germline CDR1 and CDR2 sequences are MGHRA and YSYEKL. With V trimmed by 0 bases and J by 2 bases, 7 bases remained unmatched. The CDR3 is 17 residues long. The CDR3 loop reads CASSQDPDRLGNQPQHF. DNA of the CDR3: TGCGCCAGCAGCCAAGACCCGGACAGGCTTGGCAATCAGCCCCAGCATTTT.

The chain links TRBV6-6 to TRBJ1-3, with D perhaps TRBD1 (5 bases). Germline V lookup: CDR1 MNHNY, CDR2 SVGAGI (reference sequence). V was pared by 2 bases and J by 0 bases, with 11 bases between. The CDR3 is 16 residues long. In nucleotides, the CDR3 is TGTGCCAGCAGTTACCCGAAGGGGCGCTCTGGAAACACCATATATTTT. Its translation: CASSYPKGRSGNTIYF.

The chain recombines TRBV5-1 with TRBJ1-6; 7 nucleotides match TRBD1. Germline values: CDR1 SGHRS, CDR2 YFSETQ. The CDR3 has 16 amino acids. The V and J ends lost 3 bases and 6 bases, in that order; junction bases with no gene match: 9. CDR3 in amino acids: CASSYRQGLSNSPLHF. CDR3 nucleotides: TGCGCCAGCAGCTACCGACAGGGATTAAGTAATTCACCCCTCCACTTT. Full variable domain (remainder filled in from reference TRBV5-1 and TRBJ1-6): KAGVTQTPRYLIKTRGQQVTLSCSPISGHRSVSWYQQTPGQGLQFLFEYFSETQRNKGNFPGRFSGRQFSNSRSEMNVSTLELGDSALYLCASSYRQGLSNSPLHFGNGTRLTVT.

The chain employs TRBV4-1 and TRBJ1-5, with TRBD1 identical over 8 bases. The CDR3 sequence is 16 residues long. With 2 bases clipped from V and 5 bases from J, the junction kept 8 bases outside the gene matches. The germline V gene encodes CDR1 MGHRA and CDR2 YSYEKL. The CDR3 protein is CASSQPDRGRDQPQHF. The DNA of the CDR3 is TGCGCCAGCAGCCAACCAGACAGGGGAAGGGATCAGCCCCAGCATTTT.

CDR3 coding DNA: TGCGCCAGCAGCTGGACGGGACAGACCTACAATGAGCAGTTCTTC. Its protein product is CASSWTGQTYNEQFF. The chain combines TRBV5-1 with TRBJ2-1; 7 positions agree with TRBD1. Germline loops: CDR1 SGHRS, CDR2 YFSETQ. With 3 bases clipped from V and 2 bases from J, the junction kept 5 bases outside the gene matches. The CDR3 consists of 15 residues.

The genes are TRBV7-2 and TRBJ1-4, with 9 positions matching TRBD1. Per the germline V gene, CDR1 is SGHTA and CDR2 is FQGNSA. The CDR3 contains 14 residues. V lost 6 bases and J lost 5; bases outside the gene matches: 4. The chain's CDR3 is CASRTGTGNEKLFF. The CDR3 DNA follows: TGTGCCAGCAGAACCGGGACAGGGAATGAAAAACTGTTTTTT.

The genes are TRBV6-4 and TRBJ2-3, with a tentative D call TRBD1 (5 bases). Germline loops: CDR1 MRHNA, CDR2 SNTAGT. This CDR3 is built from 15 residues. Trimming took 7 bases from V and 6 from J, leaving 20 bases between them. The CDR3 DNA follows: TGTGCCAGCAAGTTATCCGACGGATCAGGGGATACGCAGTATTTT. Protein: CASKLSDGSGDTQYF.

This clone shows up as medium-sized by frequency. This chain joins TRBV10-1 and TRBJ1-1, with D maybe TRBD1 (5 bases). There are 13 residues in the CDR3. The V and J ends lost 8 bases and 0 bases respectively, with 10 bases between them. The germline V gene encodes CDR1 WNHNN and CDR2 SYGVQD (reference sequence). CDR3 in amino acids: CASRQGLNTEAFF. CDR3 sequence (DNA): TGCGCCAGCCGGCAGGGATTGAACACTGAAGCTTTCTTT.

This chain joins TRBV5-1 and TRBJ2-5; maybe TRBD2 (7 bases). The CDR3 has 16 residues. Trimming pared 4 bases from V and 4 bases from J, leaving 20 bases between. Per germline, CDR1 SGHRS and CDR2 YFSETQ. CDR3 sequence reads: CASSPTPTGRGETQYF. The CDR3 DNA reads TGCGCCAGCAGCCCCACTCCCACAGGGAGGGGAGAGACCCAGTACTTC.

The CDR3 region is CASSQGRSGGVTDTQYF. Here the CDR3 DNA reads TGCGCCAGCAGCCAGGGCCGCAGCGGGGGAGTAACAGATACGCAGTATTTT. The chain uses TRBV4-1 and TRBJ2-3; TRBD2 aligns across 8 bases. The germline V gene has CDR1 MGHRA and CDR2 YSYEKL. The CDR3 covers 17 residues. The J segment lost 3 bases and the V segment lost 3 bases, leaving 11 bases of the junction unmatched.

The chain recombines TRBV25-1 with TRBJ2-3; 7 bases agree with TRBD1. There are 16 residues in the CDR3. The junction had 11 bases not matched to a gene; V was cut back by 6 bases and J by 2 bases. Germline V CDR1 and CDR2: MGHDK, SYGVNS. The CDR3 here is CASSSQGNPSTDTQYF. The CDR3 bases are TGTGCCAGCAGCTCACAGGGGAACCCCTCCACAGATACGCAGTATTTT.

The gene calls are TRBV29-1 and TRBJ2-1; TRBD2 is a possible D gene (7 bases). Trimming stripped 0 bases from V and 7 bases from J, with 22 bases between. Germline lookup yields CDR1 SQVTM and CDR2 ANQGSEA. This CDR3 comprises 17 residues. CDR3 sequence: CSVEERGGQRITNEQFF. In DNA form, the CDR3 reads TGCAGCGTTGAAGAAAGGGGGGGCCAGAGGATAACTAATGAGCAGTTCTTC.

V and J are TRBV5-4 and TRBJ1-2, with D tentatively TRBD1 (6 bases). Trimming shortened V by 7 bases and J by 0 bases, and 16 bases separated the two germline ends. The CDR3 spans 15 residues. Germline loops: CDR1 SGHNT, CDR2 YYREEE (reference sequence). Here the CDR3 reads CASEGWGQSNYGYTF. As DNA, the CDR3 is TGTGCCAGCGAGGGGTGGGGGCAATCTAACTATGGCTACACCTTC.

The chain employs TRBV27 and TRBJ2-5; 9 bases are shared with TRBD2. After removal of 2 bases from V and 5 bases from J, the junction contained 9 bases not matched to a gene. The CDR3 covers 16 residues. Germline-derived CDR1 and CDR2 are MNHEY and SMNVEV (reference sequence). The CDR3 bases are TGTGCCAGCAGTTTAGGCTTAGCGGGGGACGTGGAGACCCAGTACTTC. Translated: CASSLGLAGDVETQYF.

This chain uses TRBV5-4 with TRBJ1-4, with a possible D match to TRBD1 (6 bases). Germline CDR1 is SGHNT and CDR2 is YYREEE (reference sequence). Trimming pared 7 bases from V and 8 bases from J, leaving 18 bases between. This CDR3 is 14 amino acids long. The CDR3 region has the DNA TGTGCCAGCCGGGCCTCCGGGACATCAGAAAAACTGTTTTTT. Amino acids: CASRASGTSEKLFF.

The chain carries TRBV4-3 and TRBJ2-2; D gene uncertain. Germline V gene lookup returns CDR1 LGHNA and CDR2 YSLEER. V was trimmed by 0 bases and J by 2 bases, leaving 10 bases between them. CDR3 length equals 16 residues. The CDR3 DNA is TGCGCCAGCAGCCAAGATCATGTAGCCAACACCGGGGAGCTGTTTTTT. Its translation is CASSQDHVANTGELFF.

The chain has TRBV5-1 and TRBJ2-7, with a weak D call TRBD2 (6 bases). Germline V gene data show CDR1 as SGHRS and CDR2 as YFSETQ. Between the trimmed V and J ends, which lost 2 bases and 2 bases, there was a span of 11 bases. This CDR3 contains 14 residues. The DNA of the CDR3 is TGCGCCAGCAGCTTCTTAGCGGAGGCCTACGAGCAGTACTTC. This translates into CASSFLAEAYEQYF.

J is TRBJ2-7 and V is TRBV28; no reliable D call. Germline V CDR1 and CDR2: MDHEN, SYDVKM. Trimming shortened V by 5 bases and J by 2 bases, and 10 bases separated the two germline ends. CDR3 size: 13 residues. This CDR3 is CASSPGSTYEQYF. The CDR3 region has the DNA TGTGCCAGCAGTCCAGGCAGTACCTACGAGCAGTACTTC.